This T cell receptor (beta chain) stems from a study of T cell repertoires in cytomegalovirus infection. Study information: Public TCR beta signatures were indicative of both CMV infection and a matching HLA type. General study points: Cumulative public TCR beta family frequency identified carriers of CMV plus the relevant HLA. HLA-C-restricted, CMV-specific TCR beta clonotypes were dominant ex vivo.

The germline CDR1 and CDR2 sequences are SGHVS and FQNEAQ. V shed 5 bases and J shed 3 bases, with 15 bases lying between them. This CDR3 is built from 15 residues. TCRdb used MiXCR to reprocess the reads, holding one entry per CDR3 protein. The profile covers about 130,000 distinct CDR3 sequences, with more than 20% appearing a single time and roughly 35% taken by the ten largest. This clonotype was seen at least ten times. Its target is unknown. Material: PBMCs, sequenced either directly or after in vitro stimulation (not recorded which). This chain uses TRBV7-8 with TRBJ2-3; weak D call: TRBD1 (5 bases). The TCR sequence derives from a human donor in good health (CMV status not recorded). Some clones in this sample may be carry-over from other donors' samples. The CDR3 spells CASSPTRQGTDTQYF. The DNA of the CDR3 is TGTGCCAGCAGCCCGACACGGCAGGGAACAGATACGCAGTATTTT. The whole variable domain, filled in from reference TRBV7-8 and TRBJ2-3, reads GAGVSQSPRYKVAKRGQDVALRCDPISGHVSLFWYQQALGQGPEFLTYFQNEAQLDKSGLPSDRFFAERPEGSVSTLKIQRTQQEDSAVYLCASSPTRQGTDTQYFGPGTRLTVL.